One sample yielded the 32 T cell receptor beta chains listed below, sequenced in a study of shared clonotypes between healthy human individuals. TCRdb's copy holds only in-frame clones and misses some; the assay was immunoSEQ multiplex PCR. In the table there are about 2.3 million clones, just under 95% of which are singletons. Sequenced input: naive CD4+ T cells from PBMCs. The subset here: CD45RA+ positively selected. The receptors were gathered from a man aged 18 to 29 in good health. Some clones in this sample may be carry-over from other donors' samples.

This clone has only one observation. This rearrangement joins TRBV11-3 to TRBJ1-1; D not resolved. The germline V gene encodes CDR1 SGHNT and CDR2 YENEEA. Trimming left V 1 base short and J 5 bases short, with 11 bases between. The CDR3 extends over 14 amino acids. CDR3 DNA: TGTGCCAGCAGCTTAGGGGCCCAGGCAACTGAAGCTTTCTTT. Its translation: CASSLGAQATEAFF. The complete variable domain, with remaining parts taken from reference TRBV11-3 and TRBJ1-1, reads EAGVVQSPRYKIIEKKQPVAFWCNPISGHNTLYWYLQNLGQGPELLIRYENEEAVDDSQLPKDRFSAERLKGVDSTLKIQPAELGDSAVYLCASSLGAQATEAFFGQGTRLTVV.

This clone was seen just once. The chain carries TRBV5-6 and TRBJ1-2, with no clear D. Germline CDR1 SGHDT, CDR2 YYEEEE. V lost 4 bases and J lost 0, with 19 bases in between. There are 17 residues in the CDR3. The CDR3 here is CASSLRYWRSSNYGYTF. The CDR3 DNA follows: TGTGCCAGCAGCCTACGGTATTGGCGATCCTCTAACTATGGCTACACCTTC.

The V gene is TRBV6-1, the J gene TRBJ1-2; D gene uncertain. The V end lost 4 bases, the J end lost 2 bases, and 5 bases lay between the germline ends. CDR1 and CDR2 (germline): MNHNS, SASEGT. This CDR3 comprises 12 residues. Here the CDR3 DNA reads TGTGCCAGCAGTGGAGCAAACTATGGCTACACCTTC. It encodes CASSGANYGYTF.

Concerning this clone itself: This sample includes further DNA sequences coding for the same CDR3. The chain carries TRBV2 and TRBJ1-2; D remains unclear. V lost 6 bases, J lost 5 bases, and 10 bases lay in between. Germline CDR1 and CDR2: SNHLY and FYNNEI. The CDR3 sequence is 12 residues long. The CDR3 bases are TGTGCCAGCAGCGATGATTCGTATGGCTACACCTTC. This encodes CASSDDSYGYTF. Full variable domain (missing parts from reference TRBV2 and TRBJ1-2): EPEVTQTPSHQVTQMGQEVILRCVPISNHLYFYWYRQILGQKVEFLVSFYNNEISEKSEIFDDQFSVERPDGSNFTLKIRSTKLEDSAMYFCASSDDSYGYTFGSGTRLTVV.

This rearrangement joins TRBV28 to TRBJ2-5; D uncertain. The germline V gene encodes CDR1 MDHEN and CDR2 SYDVKM. CDR3 length equals 13 residues. Trimming stripped 5 bases from V and 0 bases from J, with 7 bases between. The CDR3 bases are TGTGCCAGCAGTCCCCCGTACCAAGAGACCCAGTACTTC. Protein product: CASSPPYQETQYF.

The chain uses TRBV5-1 and TRBJ1-1, with 9 bases fitting TRBD1. The CDR3 runs to 14 residues. CDR1 and CDR2 (germline): SGHRS, YFSETQ. V lost 7 bases and J lost 1; bases outside the gene matches: 5. This CDR3 is CASGGGQGNTEAFF. CDR3 nucleotide sequence: TGCGCCAGCGGAGGGGGACAGGGGAACACTGAAGCTTTCTTT.

This chain connects TRBV19 to TRBJ1-1, with D uncertain. Germline values: CDR1 LNHDA, CDR2 SQIVND (reference sequence). The CDR3 sequence is 17 residues long. V was shortened by 1 base and J by 4 bases, with 19 bases between the two germline ends. DNA of the CDR3: TGTGCCAGTAGTATAGCCCTGGACCCAGTATTTGGCACTGAAGCTTTCTTT. Translating it yields CASSIALDPVFGTEAFF. The whole variable domain, remainder taken from reference TRBV19 and TRBJ1-1, is DGGITQSPKYLFRKEGQNVTLSCEQNLNHDAMYWYRQDPGQGLRLIYYSQIVNDFQKGDIAEGYSVSREKKESFPLTVTSAQKNPTAFYLCASSIALDPVFGTEAFFGQGTRLTVV.

Regarding this clone: The sample carries other DNA sequences with the same CDR3. The rearrangement uses TRBV11-3 and TRBJ2-1; 8 positions agree with TRBD1. Germline CDR1 reads SGHNT; CDR2 reads YENEEA. V was pared by 5 bases and J by 4 bases, with 7 bases of the junction left unmatched. The CDR3 covers 15 residues. The CDR3 is CASSPGQGTYNEQFF. In nucleotides, the CDR3 is TGTGCCAGCAGCCCCGGACAGGGAACTTACAATGAGCAGTTCTTC.

The chain combines TRBV27 with TRBJ2-7, with D possibly being TRBD2 (6 bases). The germline V and J ends were trimmed by 1 base and 4 bases, with 14 bases remaining between them. CDR3 length: 15 amino acids. Germline CDR1 and CDR2: MNHEY and SMNVEV (reference sequence). The DNA for the CDR3 is TGTGCCAGCAGTTTATTGGCTTCGGGGGTTTACGAGCAGTACTTC. It encodes CASSLLASGVYEQYF.

The V call is TRBV10-3, the J call TRBJ1-2; no clear D. From germline, CDR1 is ENHRY and CDR2 SYGVKD. CDR3 length: 15 residues. V lost 0 bases to trimming and J lost 2 bases, with 10 bases between them. In DNA, the CDR3 is TGTGCCATCAGTGAGTCAGGAAGCCAGAACTATGGCTACACCTTC. Its protein is CAISESGSQNYGYTF.

The rearrangement joins TRBV27 to TRBJ2-1; D is ambiguous. CDR1 is MNHEY and CDR2 is SMNVEV in the germline V gene (reference sequence). This CDR3 comprises 13 residues. The V end was cut by 5 bases, the J end by 5 bases, with 10 bases between. The CDR3 DNA reads TGTGCCAGCAGTGTTCGCCGTCACAATGAGCAGTTCTTC. Residues: CASSVRRHNEQFF.

The chain is built from TRBV10-1 and TRBJ2-1, with a tentative D call TRBD2 (6 bases). The germline V gene encodes CDR1 WNHNN and CDR2 SYGVQD (reference sequence). CDR3 length: 15 residues. V was trimmed by 6 bases and J by 4 bases, leaving 16 bases between them. In DNA, the CDR3 is TGCGCCAGCAGACGGTGGGGCGGGGCGTACAATGAGCAGTTCTTC. The encoded protein is CASRRWGGAYNEQFF.

V and J are TRBV10-3 and TRBJ2-1; 10 positions agree with TRBD2. Germline CDR1 reads ENHRY; CDR2 reads SYGVKD. V shed 3 bases, J shed 0 bases, and the junction held 8 bases outside the gene matches. CDR3 length equals 18 residues. The CDR3 coding sequence is TGTGCCATCAGTGACCGGGGGACTAGCGTGAGCTCCTACAATGAGCAGTTCTTC. This gives the protein CAISDRGTSVSSYNEQFF.

This sequence joins TRBV6-1 and TRBJ1-1; D is unclear. The CDR3 is made up of 15 amino acids. Looked up from germline, CDR1 is MNHNS and CDR2 is SASEGT. V gave up 4 bases and J gave up 0 bases, with 12 bases separating them. This CDR3 reads CASSVRERLNTEAFF. The CDR3 coding sequence is TGTGCCAGCAGTGTTAGAGAGCGATTGAACACTGAAGCTTTCTTT.

The rearrangement uses TRBV7-6 and TRBJ2-3; TRBD2 matches 12 bases. This CDR3 contains 19 residues. Germline CDR1 reads SGHVS; CDR2 reads FNYEAQ. Trimming cost V 4 bases and J 0 bases; bases outside gene matches: 11. Written as DNA, the CDR3 is TGTGCCAGCAGCTCATATATACTAGCGGGAGGCTTCAGCACAGATACGCAGTATTTT. Translation gives CASSSYILAGGFSTDTQYF.

The gene calls are TRBV27 and TRBJ2-3, with D possibly called TRBD1 or TRBD2 (5 bases each). The length of the CDR3 is 18 residues. Germline V gives CDR1 MNHEY, CDR2 SMNVEV (reference sequence). Deletions cut 3 bases from V and 0 bases from J, with 19 bases between. The CDR3 here is CASSFLPWDAESTDTQYF. CDR3 bases: TGTGCCAGCAGTTTTTTACCCTGGGACGCCGAAAGCACAGATACGCAGTATTTT.

The rearrangement uses TRBV5-4 and TRBJ2-7; 8 nucleotides match TRBD1. The CDR3 is made up of 15 amino acids. Germline CDR1 and CDR2: SGHNT and YYREEE (reference sequence). The V and J ends lost 3 bases and 5 bases, in that order; junction bases with no gene match: 10. CDR3 sequence reads: CASSSARAGGDEQYF. The CDR3, as DNA: TGTGCCAGCAGCTCAGCCAGGGCAGGGGGCGACGAGCAGTACTTC.

The CDR3 loop is CASSLHQNTEAFF. CDR3 in DNA: TGTGCCAGCAGCCTACACCAGAACACTGAAGCTTTCTTT. The genes are TRBV7-2 and TRBJ1-1; D unclear. This CDR3 is 13 amino acids long. CDR1 and CDR2 (germline): SGHTA, FQGNSA. V was trimmed by 5 bases and J by 1 base, leaving 8 bases between them.

The chain is built from TRBV11-1 and TRBJ2-5; possibly TRBD1 or TRBD2 for D (5 bases each). This CDR3 is built from 15 residues. V dropped 6 bases and J dropped 1 base, with 15 bases sitting between them. Germline assignment: CDR1 SGHAT and CDR2 FQDESV (reference sequence). CDR3: CASSGGIKSQETQYF. CDR3 in DNA: TGTGCCAGCAGTGGGGGAATTAAGAGCCAAGAGACCCAGTACTTC.

The chain recombines TRBV11-2 with TRBJ2-3; perhaps TRBD1 as D (5 bases). The CDR3 is made up of 17 amino acids. V shed 5 bases and J shed 5 bases, with 23 bases lying between them. Germline loops: CDR1 SGHAT, CDR2 FQNNGV. The CDR3, as DNA: TGTGCCAGCAGCCCGCAGAGGACGGTCAGGGCCATAGATACGCAGTATTTT. Translation gives CASSPQRTVRAIDTQYF. Based on the CDR3 plus reference TRBV11-2 and TRBJ2-3, the full variable domain is EAGVAQSPRYKIIEKRQSVAFWCNPISGHATLYWYQQILGQGPKLLIQFQNNGVVDDSQLPKDRFSAERLKGVDSTLKIQPAKLEDSAVYLCASSPQRTVRAIDTQYFGPGTRLTVL.

Remarks on this clone: The same CDR3 also results from other DNA sequences found in this sample. This chain uses TRBV5-1 with TRBJ1-4; 9 nucleotides align to TRBD1. This CDR3 is 14 amino acids long. V dropped 4 bases and J dropped 5; count of bases not matched to a gene: 3. Germline CDR1 reads SGHRS; CDR2 reads YFSETQ. The CDR3: CASSLTGGNEKLFF. The DNA of the CDR3 is TGCGCCAGCAGCCTGACAGGGGGGAATGAAAAACTGTTTTTT. The variable domain in full, completed from reference TRBV5-1 and TRBJ1-4, reads KAGVTQTPRYLIKTRGQQVTLSCSPISGHRSVSWYQQTPGQGLQFLFEYFSETQRNKGNFPGRFSGRQFSNSRSEMNVSTLELGDSALYLCASSLTGGNEKLFFGSGTQLSVL.

The rearrangement joins TRBV14 to TRBJ2-1; 11 nucleotides agree with TRBD2. The CDR3 is made up of 19 amino acids. Trimming at V came to 1 base and at J to 0 bases, leaving 8 bases not matched to a gene. Germline assignment: CDR1 SGHDN and CDR2 FVKESK. The CDR3 region is CASSQVSSSGRASYNEQFF. The CDR3 DNA reads TGTGCCAGCAGCCAAGTGAGTAGTAGCGGGAGGGCCTCCTACAATGAGCAGTTCTTC.

Worth noting for this clone: A much more abundant neighbour one base away suggests this may be a read error. The V gene is TRBV6-5, the J gene TRBJ2-7; D is undetermined. The CDR3 runs 11 residues. V was pared by 5 bases and J by 3 bases, with 5 bases between. Per germline, CDR1 MNHEY and CDR2 SVGAGI. CDR3 region: CASSVNYEQYF. CDR3 nucleotides: TGTGCCAGCAGTGTAAACTACGAGCAGTACTTC.

This chain joins TRBV28 and TRBJ1-1; the D gene is possibly TRBD1 (5 bases). V shed 1 base and J shed 4 bases, with 13 bases lying between them. CDR1 and CDR2 (germline): MDHEN, SYDVKM. This CDR3 contains 15 residues. CDR3 DNA: TGTGCCAGCAGTTTATTAGGCGGGGGTGGCACTGAAGCTTTCTTT. Protein product: CASSLLGGGGTEAFF.

The chain uses TRBV11-3 and TRBJ2-1; D ambiguous. Trimming pared 1 base from V and 9 bases from J, leaving 13 bases between. CDR3 size: 14 residues. Germline CDR1 and CDR2: SGHNT and YENEEA. The CDR3 region is CASSLAAVTGEQFF. The CDR3 DNA follows: TGTGCCAGCAGCTTAGCGGCTGTTACGGGTGAGCAGTTCTTC.

The rearrangement links TRBV5-1 to TRBJ2-2; D is tentatively TRBD1 or TRBD2 (6 bases each). The CDR3 has 14 amino acids. V was trimmed by 7 bases and J by 1 base, leaving 11 bases between them. Germline assignment: CDR1 SGHRS and CDR2 YFSETQ. This chain's CDR3 is CASSKGGNTGELFF. As DNA, the CDR3 is TGCGCCAGCTCCAAGGGGGGGAACACCGGGGAGCTGTTTTTT.

This rearrangement joins TRBV28 to TRBJ1-4; 7 bases map to TRBD1. Trimming cost V 4 bases and J 6 bases; bases outside gene matches: 5. This CDR3 spans 14 amino acids. Germline-derived CDR1 and CDR2 are MDHEN and SYDVKM. The CDR3: CASSSGGGDEKLFF. DNA for the CDR3: TGTGCCAGCAGTTCAGGGGGAGGGGATGAAAAACTGTTTTTT.

The chain couples TRBV27 to TRBJ2-7, with D perhaps matching TRBD1 or TRBD2 (5 bases each). This CDR3 comprises 13 residues. Trimming left V 6 bases short and J 3 bases short, with 12 bases between. Germline loops: CDR1 MNHEY, CDR2 SMNVEV (reference sequence). The CDR3 protein is CASRLMGRYEQYF. CDR3 nucleotides: TGTGCCAGCAGGCTAATGGGACGCTACGAGCAGTACTTC.

To note about this clone: This sample also contains other DNA sequences that code for the same CDR3. The J gene is TRBJ2-7, the V gene TRBV19; 12 positions match TRBD2. CDR3 size: 14 residues. V trimming: 4 bases; J trimming: 2 bases; junction bases outside the gene matches: 0. Per the germline V gene, CDR1 is LNHDA and CDR2 is SQIVND (reference sequence). CDR3: CASSRLAGAYEQYF. The CDR3 nucleotides read TGTGCCAGTAGTAGACTAGCGGGAGCCTACGAGCAGTACTTC.

The chain couples TRBV5-1 to TRBJ1-1, with TRBD1 as a possible D gene (5 bases). This CDR3 region has 15 residues. The germline gives CDR1 SGHRS, CDR2 YFSETQ. V lost 6 bases to trimming and J lost 4 bases, with 19 bases between them. CDR3 DNA: TGCGCCAGCACACCCGGGAGGGGATGGGGCACTGAAGCTTTCTTT. This sequence encodes CASTPGRGWGTEAFF.

About this clone itself: This sample also contains other DNA sequences that code for the same CDR3. The chain uses TRBV5-1 and TRBJ2-7; no reliable D call. V lost 0 bases and J lost 0, with 7 bases in between. CDR3 length: 14 residues. The germline CDR1 and CDR2 sequences are SGHRS and YFSETQ. The CDR3 DNA is TGCGCCAGCAGCTTGGCCAGCTCCTCCTACGAGCAGTACTTC. It translates to CASSLASSSYEQYF.

This clone is a singleton in its sample. The gene calls are TRBV7-9 and TRBJ2-2; 8 nucleotides align to TRBD2. The germline V gene has CDR1 SEHNR and CDR2 FQNEAQ (reference sequence). With V trimmed by 5 bases and J by 5 bases, 16 bases remained unmatched. The CDR3 is 18 amino acids. CDR3 amino acids: CASSLPSFGGGGTGELFF. CDR3 coding DNA: TGTGCCAGCAGCCTTCCATCTTTCGGTGGCGGGGGGACCGGGGAGCTGTTTTTT.